The present entry profiles one T cell receptor beta chain with its context. The data originate from a study of blood T cell repertoires in COVID-19. Produced via immunoSEQ multiplex PCR; TCRdb's table is partial and in-frame only. The sample contains around 190,000 clones, approximately 80% of which appear only once. Germline CDR1 reads LNHDA; CDR2 reads SQIVND (reference sequence). With 8 bases clipped from V and 7 bases from J, the junction kept 17 bases outside the gene matches. CDR3 length: 16 amino acids. Source material: peripheral blood. The chain carries TRBV19 and TRBJ2-7, with 10 bases identical to TRBD1. This sequence originates from a human donor in a cohort sampled during active COVID-19. CDR3 in DNA: TGTGCCAGTGCCACCTCCGGCGGGACAGGGGCTTCAGAGCAGTACTTC. Its protein is CASATSGGTGASEQYF.